The entry below gives a single T cell receptor beta chain sequence along with its context. The entry originates in a study of T cell responses to AZD1222 COVID-19 vaccine. CDR1 is SEHNR and CDR2 is FQNEAQ in the germline V gene (reference sequence). There are 15 residues in the CDR3. Trimming cost V 4 bases and J 3 bases; bases outside gene matches: 4. Generated by immunoSEQ multiplex PCR, the TCRdb table keeps only in-frame clones and is missing some. The data contain around 120,000 clones, 75% to 90% of them seen just once; the ten biggest clones take up more than 3%. The rearrangement links TRBV7-9 to TRBJ1-4, with 8 bases aligning to TRBD1. Sequences were derived from peripheral blood, sampled on day 0 of MenACWY control vaccination. The TCR sequence derives from an adult in good health. Here the CDR3 reads CASSSRQGSNEKLFF. CDR3 in DNA: TGTGCCAGCAGCTCCCGACAGGGGTCTAATGAAAAACTGTTTTTT.